This T cell receptor (beta chain) was recovered during a study of blood T cell repertoires in COVID-19. Study background: Both acute and convalescent COVID-19 samples were obtained from the United States, Italy and Spain. T cells, B-cell-depleted T cells, or PBMCs provided the cDNA or gDNA that served as material.

CDR3 size: 14 residues. With V trimmed by 5 bases and J by 4 bases, 8 bases remained unmatched. The germline CDR1 and CDR2 sequences are SEHNR and FQNEAQ (reference sequence). Clinical history as reported by participants underpinned cohort assignment. It was within 2 weeks before study entry that exposed participants met a COVID-19 case. Measured with immunoSEQ multiplex PCR; TCRdb has only the in-frame clones, and not every one. The sample consists of over 350,000 clones, roughly 92% of them appearing once. The rearrangement joins TRBV7-9 to TRBJ2-7; 7 bases match TRBD1. The TCR originated in a woman aged 40 to 50 who had been exposed to COVID-19. The source material was PBMCs or T cells enriched from blood (not recorded which). CDR3 sequence (DNA): TGTGCCAGCAGCACCGGGGACAGAGTATACGAGCAGTACTTC. As protein: CASSTGDRVYEQYF.